The clone carrying this TCR beta chain was picked up a small number of times. Antigen unknown. Together with a sample-barcoded 5' primer, a J-beta primer mix was included in a second PCR lasting about 6 to 12 cycles. TCRdb independently ran MiXCR on the 5' RACE reads; one entry per CDR3 protein. The data hold roughly 1.5 million distinct CDR3 sequences, with about 45% observed a single time. This sample was taken from a study of blood T cells in healthy people across ages. Study results and caveats: Diversity of TCR beta correlated strongly with naive T cell percentage. It was not possible, with unsorted PBMCs, to conclusively compare naive and antigen-experienced cells.

Isolation per sample recovered at least 6.5 million PBMCs. Germline loops: CDR1 LGHNA, CDR2 YSLEER. V lost 3 bases and J lost 2, with 18 bases in between. CDR3 length equals 17 residues. Sequenced material: blood. J is TRBJ2-3 and V is TRBV4-3; D is uncertain. The receptor was isolated from a woman aged 18-35 years in good health. The chain's CDR3 is CASSHQRMVSNTDTQYF. CDR3 nucleotides: TGCGCCAGCAGCCATCAGAGGATGGTGAGCAACACAGATACGCAGTATTTT.